This TCR beta chain was captured in a study of Ad26.COV2.S vaccination and SARS-CoV-2 variants (dated by TCRdb to about 2021). Background on the whole study: Vaccine-arm donors were drawn from COV1001, a multicentre, randomized, double-blind, placebo-controlled phase I-IIa trial of Ad26.COV2.S in healthy adults. Ad26.COV2.S was administered intramuscularly at 5 x 10^10 or 1 x 10^11 viral particles, either as a single shot or as two shots given 56 days apart. TCRbeta repertoire sequencing served as the tool for gauging how specific and how broad the SARS-CoV-2-reactive T cell receptors were following Ad26.COV2.S vaccination. A total of approximately 30 samples were included in the TCR-sequenced set, comprising about 20 Ad26.COV2.S vaccine recipients, 5 placebo recipients and 8 SARS-CoV-2 convalescent individuals. Participants in the trial were split at random into five groups of five each, receiving low-dose or high-dose Ad26.COV2.S once or twice, or else placebo on both occasions. Throughout the experiments and outcome assessment, investigators stayed blinded to trial group allocation. Paper-wide results and their limitations: It was noted by the authors that total T cell responses may have been underestimated by the TCR breadth and depth analyses. The study was not powered to compare responses between vaccine doses or regimens. Substantial breadth of spike-specific CD8+ and CD4+ T cell responses was reported after vaccination. Ad26.COV2.S recipients had higher spike-specific TCR breadth than placebo recipients (P = 0.0014). Comparable non-spike TCR breadth was observed between vaccine and placebo recipients, consistent with only spike being contained in the vaccine.

The immunoSEQ Assay was used to sequence TCRbeta CDR3 regions. After extraction, genomic DNA underwent amplification by bias-controlled multiplex PCR, followed by high-throughput sequencing. As for the original processing: To quantify the absolute abundance of every unique TCRbeta CDR3 region, sequences were collapsed and filtered. T cell fraction was estimated by normalization of TCRbeta template counts to usable DNA, with usable DNA being measured through amplification of reference genes present in all nucleated cells. Repertoire TCRs were annotated as SARS-CoV-2-specific when V gene, CDR3 amino acid sequence and J gene were exactly matched to a known reactive TCR set. The reference SARS-CoV-2 TCR set was obtained from MIRA and was filtered for enrichment in COVID-19-positive ImmuneCODE repertoires, whereby public or cross-reactive TCRs were removed. Based on the MIRA antigens, annotated TCRs were further analysed at the level of specific ORF or position within ORF. Breadth was defined as annotated unique rearrangements over total unique productive rearrangements; depth was the summed frequency of those rearrangements. Two-sided Wilcoxon rank-sum tests were used to compare TCR breadth between groups. Held by TCRdb, this immuneACCESS table contains in-frame sequences only and omits some clones. Under half of the omission traces to an unresolved V gene where checked; the cause of the rest is unknown. V, J and clone size are taken as reported in that table, and D and trimming were inferred from the DNA itself. This sample gives some 400,000 clones in total; around nine tenths of them show up just once. The leading ten clones occupy under 2% of the sample.

On this clone: Its antigen specificity is not known. No base quality values were provided; no much bigger clone lies one nucleotide off.

The label giving this sample's treatment or condition can be read as: some 19 received Ad26.COV2.S at low or high dose, single or two shots; about 5 received placebo; per-sample allocation not given. Repertoires of vaccine and placebo recipients were sequenced from samples taken on day 63 after the first injection. Between 29 July and 7 August 2020, Cohort 1b enrolled about two dozen adults aged 18-55 years at one site in Boston, USA. Ad26.COV2.S was a replication-incompetent adenovirus type 26 vector that expressed a prefusion-stabilized SARS-CoV-2 spike protein derived from the original Wuhan strain. Including the terminal cysteine and phenylalanine, the CDR3 comprises 13 residues. Just CDR3 DNA is preserved here, 39 bases in frame from base 1. V lost 11 bases and J lost 3 bases; the stretch between them is 11 bases long. Per the germline V gene, MNHEY is the CDR1 and SVGAGI is the CDR2.

The receptor's source is a person aged 18-65 years who received the Ad26.COV2.S COVID-19 vaccine or a placebo. Recombination linked TRBV6-5 to TRBJ2-6; no D gene is confidently identified. The starting material was peripheral blood, obtained in a trial of Ad26.COV2.S vaccine versus placebo. DNA sequence: TGTGCCTTTCAGACGGGTGGGGCCAACGTCCTGACTTTC. Translation gives CAFQTGGANVLTF.